The 8 T cell receptor beta chains reported below all come from one sample, sequenced in a study of neoadjuvant anti-PD-1 for oral cavity cancer. The sample's time point: after neoadjuvant nivolumab, at surgical resection. Clones were read by immunoSEQ multiplex PCR, and TCRdb kept only the in-frame ones, dropping some. The data contain 14,000 or so clones, roughly three quarters of them singletons. Specimen: PBMCs, collected after nivolumab (anti-PD-1) treatment. The receptor source for this set is a person aged 35-79 years with oral cavity squamous cell carcinoma.

The CDR3 spells CASISLTWDAFF. The CDR3 coding sequence is TGTGCCAGCATTAGTCTCACCTGGGATGCTTTCTTT. The chain combines TRBV6-1 with TRBJ1-1; no clear D. Germline lookup yields CDR1 MNHNS and CDR2 SASEGT. V lost 7 bases, J lost 11 bases, and 17 bases lay in between. CDR3 length: 12 residues.

CDR3 in amino acids: CASSSNYEQYF. The CDR3 nucleotides read TGTGCCAGCAGTTCTAACTACGAGCAGTACTTC. This sequence joins TRBV27 and TRBJ2-7; no definite D call. Trimming removed 4 bases from V and 3 bases from J, with 4 bases in between. This CDR3 region has 11 residues. Germline loops: CDR1 MNHEY, CDR2 SMNVEV (reference sequence).

V and J are TRBV5-1 and TRBJ1-2, with TRBD1 identical over 7 bases. The V gene's germline CDR1 is SGHRS and CDR2 YFSETQ. V shed 4 bases, J shed 2 bases, and the junction held 11 bases outside the gene matches. The CDR3 extends over 16 amino acids. CDR3 DNA sequence: TGCGCCAGCAGCCCATATCCCGACAGGGTCAACTATGGCTACACCTTC. Amino acid sequence: CASSPYPDRVNYGYTF.

V and J are TRBV9 and TRBJ2-7; D remains unclear. Germline V gene lookup returns CDR1 SGDLS and CDR2 YYNGEE. The ends were cut back, 0 bases at V and 7 bases at J, with 14 bases in the middle. The CDR3 loop spans 14 amino acids. For the CDR3, the DNA is TGTGCCAGCAGCGTAGACAGCCAACTGAGGGAGCAGTACTTC. Protein: CASSVDSQLREQYF.

CDR3 in amino acids: CASSLVLNRGNYGYTF. CDR3 nucleotide sequence: TGTGCCAGCAGTTTGGTATTAAACAGGGGCAACTATGGCTACACCTTC. The chain has TRBV28 and TRBJ1-2, with TRBD1 matching 7 bases. The germline CDR1 and CDR2 sequences are MDHEN and SYDVKM. Trimming removed 3 bases from V and 2 bases from J; junction bases left unmatched: 9. The CDR3 covers 16 residues.

The chain carries TRBV29-1 and TRBJ2-1, with D uncertain. Deletions cut 0 bases from V and 4 bases from J, with 7 bases between. Germline assignment: CDR1 SQVTM and CDR2 ANQGSEA. The CDR3 spans 13 residues. CDR3 sequence (DNA): TGCAGCGTTGAAGATCTCAGGTACAATGAGCAGTTCTTC. Translating gives CSVEDLRYNEQFF.

This clone has more than one count but fewer than ten. The gene calls are TRBV28 and TRBJ1-2, with D possibly TRBD1 on 6 matching bases. CDR3 size: 13 residues. From germline, CDR1 is MDHEN and CDR2 SYDVKM. Trimming pared 6 bases from V and 8 bases from J, leaving 16 bases between. This CDR3 is CASRLRGGGGYTF. The DNA for the CDR3 is TGTGCCAGCAGGCTCCGCGGGGGCGGGGGCTACACCTTC.

This chain links TRBV19 with TRBJ1-5, with a tentative D call TRBD1 (6 bases). CDR1 is LNHDA and CDR2 is SQIVND in the germline V gene (reference sequence). The CDR3 is 15 amino acids. Trimming stripped 9 bases from V and 5 bases from J, with 20 bases between. CDR3: CASTRTNRAHQPQHF. In DNA, the CDR3 is TGTGCCAGCACCAGAACCAACAGGGCTCATCAGCCCCAGCATTTT.